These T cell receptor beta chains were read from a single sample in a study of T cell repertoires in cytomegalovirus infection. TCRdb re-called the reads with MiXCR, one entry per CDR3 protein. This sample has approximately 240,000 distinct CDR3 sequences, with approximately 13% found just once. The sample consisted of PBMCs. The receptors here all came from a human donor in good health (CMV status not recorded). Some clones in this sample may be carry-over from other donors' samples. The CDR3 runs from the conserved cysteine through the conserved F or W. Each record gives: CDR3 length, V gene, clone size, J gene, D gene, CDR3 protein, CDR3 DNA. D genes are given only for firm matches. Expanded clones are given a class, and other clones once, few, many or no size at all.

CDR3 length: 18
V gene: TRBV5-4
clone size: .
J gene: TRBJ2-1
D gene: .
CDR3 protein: CASSGGGPQSSSYNEQFF
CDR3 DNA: TGTGCCAGCAGCGGGGGGGGGCCTCAATCTAGCTCCTACAATGAGCAGTTCTTC

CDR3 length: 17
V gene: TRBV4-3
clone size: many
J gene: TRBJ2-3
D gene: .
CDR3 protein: CASSRGATRGGTDTQYF
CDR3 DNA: TGCGCCAGCAGCCGCGGCGCAACCAGGGGGGGTACAGATACGCAGTATTTT

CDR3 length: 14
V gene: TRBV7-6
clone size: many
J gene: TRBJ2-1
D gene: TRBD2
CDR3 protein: CASSYISGVGEQFF
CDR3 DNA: TGTGCCAGCAGCTACATAAGCGGGGTGGGTGAGCAGTTCTTC

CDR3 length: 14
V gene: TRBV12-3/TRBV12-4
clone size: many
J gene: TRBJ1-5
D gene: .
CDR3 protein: CASSFDSYNQPQHF
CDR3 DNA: TGTGCCAGCAGTTTCGACAGTTACAATCAGCCCCAGCATTTT

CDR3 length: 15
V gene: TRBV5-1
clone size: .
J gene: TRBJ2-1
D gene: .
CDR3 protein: CASSVDSSSYNEQFF
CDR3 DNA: TGCGCCAGCAGCGTCGACTCAAGCTCCTACAATGAGCAGTTCTTC

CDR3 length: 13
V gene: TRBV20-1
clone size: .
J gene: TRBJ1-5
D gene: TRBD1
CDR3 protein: CSAQTGDNQPQHF
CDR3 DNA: TGCAGTGCCCAGACAGGGGACAATCAGCCCCAGCATTTT

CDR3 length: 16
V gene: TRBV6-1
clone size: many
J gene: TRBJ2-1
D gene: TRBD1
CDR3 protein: CASSSWIGTGTGEQFF
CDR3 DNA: TGTGCCAGCAGTTCCTGGATCGGGACAGGGACGGGTGAGCAGTTCTTC

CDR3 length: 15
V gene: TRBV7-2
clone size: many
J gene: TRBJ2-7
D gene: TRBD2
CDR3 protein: CASSLELAGGSEQYF
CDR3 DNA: TGTGCCAGCAGCTTAGAACTAGCGGGGGGCTCAGAGCAGTACTTC

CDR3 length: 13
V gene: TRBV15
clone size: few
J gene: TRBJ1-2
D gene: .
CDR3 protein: CATSADRPMGYTF
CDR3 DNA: TGTGCCACCAGCGCGGACCGACCGATGGGCTACACCTTC

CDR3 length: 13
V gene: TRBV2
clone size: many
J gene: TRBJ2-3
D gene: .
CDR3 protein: CASSEGGTDTQYF
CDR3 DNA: TGTGCCAGCAGTGAAGGGGGAACAGATACGCAGTATTTT

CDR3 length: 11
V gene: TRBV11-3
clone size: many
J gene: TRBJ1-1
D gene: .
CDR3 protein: CASSLSTEAFF
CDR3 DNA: TGTGCCAGCAGCTTGAGCACTGAAGCTTTCTTT

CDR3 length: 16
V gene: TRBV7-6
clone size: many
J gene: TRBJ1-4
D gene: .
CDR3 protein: CASSLFGSSTNEKLFF
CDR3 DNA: TGTGCCAGCAGTTTGTTCGGAAGCTCAACTAATGAAAAACTGTTTTTT

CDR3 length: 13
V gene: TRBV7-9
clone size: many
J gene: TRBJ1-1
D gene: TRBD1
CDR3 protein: CAGGGRVNTEAFF
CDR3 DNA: TGTGCCGGAGGGGGCAGGGTGAACACTGAAGCTTTCTTT

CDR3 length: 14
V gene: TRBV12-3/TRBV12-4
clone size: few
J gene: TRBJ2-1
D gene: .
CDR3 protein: CASSLIDRTHEQFF
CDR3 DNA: TGTGCCAGCAGTTTAATCGACAGGACCCATGAGCAGTTCTTC

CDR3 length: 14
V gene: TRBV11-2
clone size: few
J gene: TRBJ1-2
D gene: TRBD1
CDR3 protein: CASSFRTGGHGYTF
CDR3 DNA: TGTGCCAGCAGCTTCAGGACAGGGGGTCATGGCTACACCTTC

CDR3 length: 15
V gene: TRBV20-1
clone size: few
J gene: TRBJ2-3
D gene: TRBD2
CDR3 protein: CSASEVGGPADTQYF
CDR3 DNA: TGCAGTGCTAGTGAGGTGGGAGGGCCTGCAGATACGCAGTATTTT

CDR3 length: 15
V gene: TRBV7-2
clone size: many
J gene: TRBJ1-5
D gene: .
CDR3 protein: CASSLEARWNQPQHF
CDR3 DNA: TGTGCCAGCAGCTTAGAGGCAAGGTGGAATCAGCCCCAGCATTTT

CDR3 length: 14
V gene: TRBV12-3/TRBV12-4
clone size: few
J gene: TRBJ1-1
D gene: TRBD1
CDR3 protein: CASRRQGASTEAFF
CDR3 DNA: TGTGCCAGCAGGAGACAGGGGGCTTCCACTGAAGCTTTCTTT

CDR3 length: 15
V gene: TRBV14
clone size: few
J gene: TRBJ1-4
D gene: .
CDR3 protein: CASSQGTVSNEKLFF
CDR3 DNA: TGTGCCAGCAGCCAAGGGACAGTTTCAAATGAAAAACTGTTTTTT

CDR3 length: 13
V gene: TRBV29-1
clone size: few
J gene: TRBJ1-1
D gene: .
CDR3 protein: CSAHRRGNTEAFF
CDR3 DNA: TGCAGCGCCCACCGTCGGGGGAACACTGAAGCTTTCTTT

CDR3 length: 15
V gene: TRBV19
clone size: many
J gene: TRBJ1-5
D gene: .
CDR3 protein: CASSMESLSNQPQHF
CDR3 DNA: TGTGCCAGTAGTATGGAGAGTCTCTCCAATCAGCCCCAGCATTTT

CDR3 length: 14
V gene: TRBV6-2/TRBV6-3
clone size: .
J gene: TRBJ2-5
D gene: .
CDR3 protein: CASSYSNRQETQYF
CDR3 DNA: TGTGCCAGCAGTTACTCGAACAGGCAAGAGACCCAGTACTTC

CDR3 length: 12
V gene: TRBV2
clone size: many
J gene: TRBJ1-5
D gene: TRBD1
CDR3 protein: CASKTGDQPQHF
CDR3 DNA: TGTGCCAGCAAAACAGGGGACCAGCCCCAGCATTTT

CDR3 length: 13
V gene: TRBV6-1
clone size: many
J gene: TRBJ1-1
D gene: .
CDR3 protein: CASSEAPNTEAFF
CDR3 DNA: TGTGCCAGCAGTGAAGCCCCGAACACTGAAGCTTTCTTT

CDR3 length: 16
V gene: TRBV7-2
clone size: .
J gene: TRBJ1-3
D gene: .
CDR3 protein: CASSSRGGGSENTIYF
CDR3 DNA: TGTGCCAGCAGCTCCCGCGGGGGAGGTTCGGAAAACACCATATATTTT

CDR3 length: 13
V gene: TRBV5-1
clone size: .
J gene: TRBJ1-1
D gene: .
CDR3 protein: CASSTRVDTEAFF
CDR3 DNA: TGCGCCAGCAGCACCAGGGTTGACACTGAAGCTTTCTTT

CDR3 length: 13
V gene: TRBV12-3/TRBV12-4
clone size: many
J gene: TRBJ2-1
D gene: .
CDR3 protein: CASMSGTPHEQFF
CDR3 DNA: TGTGCCAGCATGTCCGGGACCCCTCACGAGCAGTTCTTC

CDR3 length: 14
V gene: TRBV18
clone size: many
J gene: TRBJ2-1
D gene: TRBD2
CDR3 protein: CASSPGTSPHEQFF
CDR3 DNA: TGTGCCAGCTCACCCGGGACTAGTCCCCATGAGCAGTTCTTC

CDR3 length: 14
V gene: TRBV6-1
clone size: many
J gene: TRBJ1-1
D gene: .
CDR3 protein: CASSWGLKNTEAFF
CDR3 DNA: TGTGCCAGCAGCTGGGGACTCAAGAACACTGAAGCTTTCTTT

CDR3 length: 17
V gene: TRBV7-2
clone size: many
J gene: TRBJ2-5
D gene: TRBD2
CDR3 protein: CASSPGREGLRQETQYF
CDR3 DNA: TGTGCCAGCAGCCCCGGGCGGGAGGGATTGAGGCAAGAGACCCAGTACTTC

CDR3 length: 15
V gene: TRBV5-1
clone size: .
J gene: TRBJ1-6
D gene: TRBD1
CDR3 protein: CASSPDQGGNSPLHF
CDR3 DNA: TGCGCCAGCAGCCCAGACCAGGGGGGGAATTCACCCCTCCACTTT

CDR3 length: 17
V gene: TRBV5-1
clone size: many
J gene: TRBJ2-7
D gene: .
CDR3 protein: CASSLGRVPGTGDEQYF
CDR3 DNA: TGCGCCAGCAGCTTGGGAAGAGTCCCCGGGACGGGCGACGAGCAGTACTTC

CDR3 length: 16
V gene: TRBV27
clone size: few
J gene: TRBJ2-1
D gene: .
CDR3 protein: CASSLSAAGLYNEQFF
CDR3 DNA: TGTGCCAGCAGTTTATCGGCCGCGGGACTCTACAATGAGCAGTTCTTC

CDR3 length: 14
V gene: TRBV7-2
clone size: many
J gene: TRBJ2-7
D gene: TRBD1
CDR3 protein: CASSLGQGYYEQYF
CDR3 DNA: TGTGCCAGCAGCTTAGGACAGGGGTACTACGAGCAGTACTTC

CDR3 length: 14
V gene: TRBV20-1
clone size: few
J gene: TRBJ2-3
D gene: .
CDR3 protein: CSASGGLSTDTQYF
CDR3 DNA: TGCAGTGCTAGCGGGGGGCTTAGCACAGATACGCAGTATTTT

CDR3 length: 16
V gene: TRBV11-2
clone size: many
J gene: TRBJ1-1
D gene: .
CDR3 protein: CASSLVMGQPNTEAFF
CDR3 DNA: TGTGCCAGCAGCTTAGTCATGGGCCAGCCGAACACTGAAGCTTTCTTT

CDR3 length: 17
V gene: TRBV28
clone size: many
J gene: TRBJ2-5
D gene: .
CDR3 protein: CASSFRPSWGNGETQYF
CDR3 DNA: TGTGCCAGCAGTTTTAGACCATCTTGGGGTAATGGGGAGACCCAGTACTTC

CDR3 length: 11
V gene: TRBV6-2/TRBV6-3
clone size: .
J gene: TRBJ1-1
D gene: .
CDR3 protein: CASTWNTEAFF
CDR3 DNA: TGTGCCAGCACCTGGAACACTGAAGCTTTCTTT

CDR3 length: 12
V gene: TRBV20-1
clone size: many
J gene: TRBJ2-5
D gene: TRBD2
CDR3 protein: CSASGRGETQYF
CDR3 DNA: TGCAGTGCTAGCGGGAGGGGCGAGACCCAGTACTTC

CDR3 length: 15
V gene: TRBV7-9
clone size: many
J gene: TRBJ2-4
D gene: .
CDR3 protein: CASSTEMDGGPIQYF
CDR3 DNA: TGTGCCAGCAGCACCGAGATGGACGGAGGGCCCATTCAGTACTTC

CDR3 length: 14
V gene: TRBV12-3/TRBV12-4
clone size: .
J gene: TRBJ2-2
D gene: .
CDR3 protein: CASSWRTGGGELFF
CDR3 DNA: TGTGCCAGCAGTTGGAGGACGGGCGGTGGGGAGCTGTTTTTT

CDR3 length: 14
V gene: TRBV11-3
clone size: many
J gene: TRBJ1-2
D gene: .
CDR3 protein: CASSLSPGILGYTF
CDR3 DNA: TGTGCCAGCAGCTTAAGCCCAGGGATACTGGGCTACACCTTC

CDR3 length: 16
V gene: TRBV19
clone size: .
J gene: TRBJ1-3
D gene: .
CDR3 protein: CASTPTPGSSGNTIYF
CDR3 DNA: TGTGCCAGCACCCCCACTCCAGGGTCCTCTGGAAACACCATATATTTT

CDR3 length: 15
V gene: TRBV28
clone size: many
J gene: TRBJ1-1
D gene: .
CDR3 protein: CASSFSTGRSTEAFF
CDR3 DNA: TGTGCCAGCAGTTTCAGTACAGGGCGGTCCACTGAAGCTTTCTTT

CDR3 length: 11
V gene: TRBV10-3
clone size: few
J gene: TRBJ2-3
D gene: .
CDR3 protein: CAIRSTDTQYF
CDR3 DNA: TGTGCCATCAGGAGCACAGATACGCAGTATTTT